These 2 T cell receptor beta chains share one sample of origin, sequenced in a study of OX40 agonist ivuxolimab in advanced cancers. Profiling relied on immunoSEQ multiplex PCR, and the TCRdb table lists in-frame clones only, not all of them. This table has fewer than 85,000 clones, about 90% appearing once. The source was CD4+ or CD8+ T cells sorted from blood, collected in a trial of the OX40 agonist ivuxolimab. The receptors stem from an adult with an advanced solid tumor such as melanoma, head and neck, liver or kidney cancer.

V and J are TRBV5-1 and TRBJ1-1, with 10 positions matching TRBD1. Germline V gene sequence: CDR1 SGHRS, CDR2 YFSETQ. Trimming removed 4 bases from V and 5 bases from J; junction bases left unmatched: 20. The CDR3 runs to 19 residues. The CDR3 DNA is TGCGCCAGCAGCCGCGGATCCGGGACAGGGGACACCAAAGGGACTGAAGCTTTCTTT. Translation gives CASSRGSGTGDTKGTEAFF. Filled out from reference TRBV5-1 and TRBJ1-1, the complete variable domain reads KAGVTQTPRYLIKTRGQQVTLSCSPISGHRSVSWYQQTPGQGLQFLFEYFSETQRNKGNFPGRFSGRQFSNSRSEMNVSTLELGDSALYLCASSRGSGTGDTKGTEAFFGQGTRLTVV.

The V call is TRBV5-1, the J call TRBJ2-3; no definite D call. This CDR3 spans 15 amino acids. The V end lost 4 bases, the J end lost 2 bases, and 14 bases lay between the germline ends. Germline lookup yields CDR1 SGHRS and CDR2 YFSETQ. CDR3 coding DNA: TGCGCCAGCAGCCGGGTCATGGGGAACACAGATACGCAGTATTTT. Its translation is CASSRVMGNTDTQYF.